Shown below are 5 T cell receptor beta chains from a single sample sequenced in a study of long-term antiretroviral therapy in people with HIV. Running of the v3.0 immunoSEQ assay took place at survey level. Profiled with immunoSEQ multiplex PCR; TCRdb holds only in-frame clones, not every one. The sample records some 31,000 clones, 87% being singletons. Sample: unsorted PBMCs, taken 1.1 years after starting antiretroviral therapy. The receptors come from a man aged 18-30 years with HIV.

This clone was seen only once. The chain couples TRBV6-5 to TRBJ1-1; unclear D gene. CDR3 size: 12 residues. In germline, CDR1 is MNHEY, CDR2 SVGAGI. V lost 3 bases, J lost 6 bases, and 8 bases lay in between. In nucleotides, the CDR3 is TGTGCCAGCAGTTATAGCGTCTCTGAAGCTTTCTTT. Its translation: CASSYSVSEAFF.

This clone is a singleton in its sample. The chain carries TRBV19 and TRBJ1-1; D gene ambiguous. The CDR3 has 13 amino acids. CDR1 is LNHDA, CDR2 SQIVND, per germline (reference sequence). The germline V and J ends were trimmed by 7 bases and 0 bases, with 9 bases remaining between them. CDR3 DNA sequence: TGTGCCAGTAAGGCAAACTTGAACACTGAAGCTTTCTTT. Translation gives CASKANLNTEAFF.

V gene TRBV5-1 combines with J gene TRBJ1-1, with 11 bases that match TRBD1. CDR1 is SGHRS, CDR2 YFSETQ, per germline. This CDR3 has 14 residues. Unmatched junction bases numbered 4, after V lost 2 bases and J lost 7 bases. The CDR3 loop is CASSLGQGAGEAFF. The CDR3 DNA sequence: TGCGCCAGCAGCTTAGGACAGGGGGCTGGTGAAGCTTTCTTT.

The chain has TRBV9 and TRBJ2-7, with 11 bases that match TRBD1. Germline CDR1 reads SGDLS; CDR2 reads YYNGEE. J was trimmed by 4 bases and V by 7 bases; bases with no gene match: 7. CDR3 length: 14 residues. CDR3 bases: TGTGCCAGCGGCTCCGGGACAGGGGGGTACGAGCAGTACTTC. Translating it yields CASGSGTGGYEQYF.

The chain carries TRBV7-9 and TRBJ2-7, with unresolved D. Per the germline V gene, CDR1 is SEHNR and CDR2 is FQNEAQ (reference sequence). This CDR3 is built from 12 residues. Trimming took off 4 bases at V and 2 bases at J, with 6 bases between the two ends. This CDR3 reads CASSWGTYEQYF. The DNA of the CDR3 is TGTGCCAGCAGCTGGGGAACCTACGAGCAGTACTTC.